This T cell receptor beta chain was documented in a study of tumor-infiltrating lymphocytes in primary liver carcinoma. Study overall: Tumor lesions were T1-T3 N0M0 and spanned roughly 4.2 to 11 cm.

The investigators made TCR beta cDNA from roughly 460 ng total RNA, using a constant-region primer. It was through three nested multiplex PCR rounds of slightly modified ARM-PCR that TCR beta libraries arose. For approximately 9 cycles apiece, the opening two PCR rounds ran with TRBV1-TRBV30 forward primers and a C-beta reverse primer. MiXCR, applied by TCRdb to the multiplex PCR reads, yields one record per CDR3 protein. Among under 200,000 distinct CDR3 sequences listed, around four fifths were seen once. CDR3 length: 13 amino acids. Co-extraction of RNA and DNA was performed on roughly 20-33 mg of unsorted bulk tissue. In the case of this clonotype: What it binds is unknown.

Study findings and constraints: Against blood, tumors held a significantly higher top-250-clone fraction (p = 0.039).

The clonotype originates from a middle-aged man with primary liver carcinoma and hepatitis B virus infection. The chain employs TRBV12-3 or TRBV12-4 and TRBJ2-5, with a possible D match to TRBD1 (5 bases). Sequenced sample: tumor tissue from primary liver carcinoma. CDR3 sequence: CESSLVQGETQYF. DNA for the CDR3: TGTGAGAGCAGTTTGGTGCAGGGAGAGACCCAGTACTTC.